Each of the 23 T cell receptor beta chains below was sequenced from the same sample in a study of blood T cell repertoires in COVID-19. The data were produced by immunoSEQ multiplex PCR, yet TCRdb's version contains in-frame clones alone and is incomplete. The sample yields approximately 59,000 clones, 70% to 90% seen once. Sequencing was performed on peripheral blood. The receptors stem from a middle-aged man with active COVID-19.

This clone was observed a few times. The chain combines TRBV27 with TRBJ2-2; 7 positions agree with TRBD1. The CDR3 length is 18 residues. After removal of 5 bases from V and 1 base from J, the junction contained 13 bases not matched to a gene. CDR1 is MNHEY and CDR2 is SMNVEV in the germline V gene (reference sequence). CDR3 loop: CASSPTTTGAMNTGELFF. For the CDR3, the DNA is TGTGCCAGCAGTCCAACAACTACAGGGGCGATGAACACCGGGGAGCTGTTTTTT.

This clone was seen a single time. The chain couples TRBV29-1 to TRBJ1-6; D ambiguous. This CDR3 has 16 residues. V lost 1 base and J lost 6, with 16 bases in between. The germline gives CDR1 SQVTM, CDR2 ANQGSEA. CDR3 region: CSVEAKKRVLNSPLHF. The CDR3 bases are TGCAGCGTTGAAGCGAAGAAGAGGGTCCTTAATTCACCCCTCCACTTT.

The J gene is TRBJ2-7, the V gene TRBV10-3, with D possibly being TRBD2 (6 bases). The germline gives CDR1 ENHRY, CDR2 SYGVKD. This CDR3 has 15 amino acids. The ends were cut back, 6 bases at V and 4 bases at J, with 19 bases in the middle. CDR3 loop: CAISFLEGGNYEQYF. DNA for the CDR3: TGTGCCATCAGCTTTTTGGAGGGAGGTAATTACGAGCAGTACTTC.

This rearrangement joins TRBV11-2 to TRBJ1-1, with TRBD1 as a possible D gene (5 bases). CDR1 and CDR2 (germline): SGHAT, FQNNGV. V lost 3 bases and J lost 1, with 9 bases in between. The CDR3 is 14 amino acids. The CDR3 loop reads CASSFDSQNTEAFF. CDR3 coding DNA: TGTGCCAGCAGCTTCGACAGCCAGAACACTGAAGCTTTCTTT. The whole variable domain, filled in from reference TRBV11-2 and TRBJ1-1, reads EAGVAQSPRYKIIEKRQSVAFWCNPISGHATLYWYQQILGQGPKLLIQFQNNGVVDDSQLPKDRFSAERLKGVDSTLKIQPAKLEDSAVYLCASSFDSQNTEAFFGQGTRLTVV.

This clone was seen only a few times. The CDR3 reads CSGGETLGEQYF. In nucleotides, the CDR3 is TGCAGCGGGGGGGAAACCCTAGGAGAGCAGTACTTC. The chain couples TRBV29-1 to TRBJ2-7; possibly TRBD2 for D (6 bases). This CDR3 region has 12 residues. V dropped 7 bases and J dropped 7 bases, with 17 bases sitting between them. Germline lookup yields CDR1 SQVTM and CDR2 ANQGSEA.

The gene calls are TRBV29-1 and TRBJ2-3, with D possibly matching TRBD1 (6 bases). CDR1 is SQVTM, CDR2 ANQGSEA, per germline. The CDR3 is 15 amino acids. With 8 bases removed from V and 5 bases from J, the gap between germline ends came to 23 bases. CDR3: CSIPATGRGRDTQYF. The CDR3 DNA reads TGCAGCATCCCGGCCACAGGTAGGGGGAGAGATACGCAGTATTTT.

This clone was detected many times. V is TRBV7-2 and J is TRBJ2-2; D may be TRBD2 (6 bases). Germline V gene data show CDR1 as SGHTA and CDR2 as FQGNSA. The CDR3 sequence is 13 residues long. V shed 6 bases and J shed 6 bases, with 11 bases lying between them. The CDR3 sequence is CASRSGDPGELFF. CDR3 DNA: TGTGCCAGCAGGTCGGGGGATCCCGGGGAGCTGTTTTTT.

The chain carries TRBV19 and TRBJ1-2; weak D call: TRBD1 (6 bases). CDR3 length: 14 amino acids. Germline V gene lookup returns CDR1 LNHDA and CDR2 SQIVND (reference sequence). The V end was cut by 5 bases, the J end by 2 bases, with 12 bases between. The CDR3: CASSQDSLNYGYTF. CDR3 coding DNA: TGTGCCAGTAGTCAGGACAGTCTCAACTATGGCTACACCTTC.

This CDR3 reads CASSTPERLSYNEQFF. DNA of the CDR3: TGTGCCAGCAGTACCCCTGAGCGGCTCTCCTACAATGAGCAGTTCTTC. The chain recombines TRBV27 with TRBJ2-1, with TRBD2 as a possible D gene (5 bases). CDR1 MNHEY and CDR2 SMNVEV come from the germline V gene (reference sequence). The CDR3 is made up of 16 amino acids. V lost 5 bases, J lost 0 bases, and 14 bases lay in between.

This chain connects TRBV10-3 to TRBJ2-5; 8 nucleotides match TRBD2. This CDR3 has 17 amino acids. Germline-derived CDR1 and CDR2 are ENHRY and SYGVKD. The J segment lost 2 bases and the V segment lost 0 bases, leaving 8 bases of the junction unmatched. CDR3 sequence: CAISESWTGGLQETQYF. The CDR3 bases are TGTGCCATCAGTGAGTCGTGGACGGGAGGGCTTCAAGAGACCCAGTACTTC.

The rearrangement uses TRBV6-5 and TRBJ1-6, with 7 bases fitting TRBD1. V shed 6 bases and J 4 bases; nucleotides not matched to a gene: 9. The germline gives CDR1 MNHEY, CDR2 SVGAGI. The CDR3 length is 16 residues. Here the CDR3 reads CASSYTGQRYNSPLHF. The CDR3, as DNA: TGTGCCAGCAGCTACACGGGACAGAGATATAATTCACCCCTCCACTTT.

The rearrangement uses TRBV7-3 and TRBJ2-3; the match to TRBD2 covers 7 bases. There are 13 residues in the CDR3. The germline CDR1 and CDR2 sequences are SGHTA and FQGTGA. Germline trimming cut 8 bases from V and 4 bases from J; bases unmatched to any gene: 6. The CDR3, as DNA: TGTGCCAGCGGGCGGGAGCGGGCAGATACGCAGTATTTT. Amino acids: CASGRERADTQYF.

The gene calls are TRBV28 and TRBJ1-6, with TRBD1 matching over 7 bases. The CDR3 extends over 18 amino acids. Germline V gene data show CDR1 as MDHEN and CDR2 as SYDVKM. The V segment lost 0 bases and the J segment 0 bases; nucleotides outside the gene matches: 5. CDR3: CASSLWDRSSSYNSPLHF. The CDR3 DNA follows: TGTGCCAGCAGTTTATGGGACAGGAGTAGCTCCTATAATTCACCCCTCCACTTT.

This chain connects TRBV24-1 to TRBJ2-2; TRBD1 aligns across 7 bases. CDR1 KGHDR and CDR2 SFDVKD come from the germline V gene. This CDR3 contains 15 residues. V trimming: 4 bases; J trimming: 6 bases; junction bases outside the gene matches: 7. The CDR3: CATSDPGQVAGELFF. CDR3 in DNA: TGTGCCACCAGTGACCCCGGACAGGTGGCCGGGGAGCTGTTTTTT.

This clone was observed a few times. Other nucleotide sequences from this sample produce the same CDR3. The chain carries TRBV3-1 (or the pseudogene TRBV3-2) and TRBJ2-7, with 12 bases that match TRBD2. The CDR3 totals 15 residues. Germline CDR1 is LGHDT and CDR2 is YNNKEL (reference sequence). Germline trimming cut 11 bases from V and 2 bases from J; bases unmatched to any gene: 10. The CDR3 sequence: CARQSLAGGAYEQYF. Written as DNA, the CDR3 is TGTGCCCGCCAGTCCCTAGCGGGAGGGGCCTACGAGCAGTACTTC.

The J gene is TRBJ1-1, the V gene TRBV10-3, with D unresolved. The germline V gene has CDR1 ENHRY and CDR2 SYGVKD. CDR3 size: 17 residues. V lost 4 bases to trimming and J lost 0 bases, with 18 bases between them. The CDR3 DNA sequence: TGTGCCATCAGTGCCTCAGAATCTTTTAGCATGAACACTGAAGCTTTCTTT. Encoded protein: CAISASESFSMNTEAFF.

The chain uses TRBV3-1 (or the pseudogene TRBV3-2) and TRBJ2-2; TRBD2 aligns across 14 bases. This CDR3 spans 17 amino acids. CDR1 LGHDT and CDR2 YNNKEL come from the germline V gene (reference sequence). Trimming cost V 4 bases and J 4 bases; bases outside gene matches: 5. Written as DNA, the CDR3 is TGTGCCAGCAGCCCGGGACTAGCGGGAGCGGGCACCGGGGAGCTGTTTTTT. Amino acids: CASSPGLAGAGTGELFF.

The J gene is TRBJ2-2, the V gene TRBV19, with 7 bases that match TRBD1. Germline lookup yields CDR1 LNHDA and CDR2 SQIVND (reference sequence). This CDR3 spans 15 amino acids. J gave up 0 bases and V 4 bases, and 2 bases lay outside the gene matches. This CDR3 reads CASSRGTANTGELFF. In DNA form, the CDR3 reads TGTGCCAGTAGTAGGGGGACAGCGAACACCGGGGAGCTGTTTTTT.

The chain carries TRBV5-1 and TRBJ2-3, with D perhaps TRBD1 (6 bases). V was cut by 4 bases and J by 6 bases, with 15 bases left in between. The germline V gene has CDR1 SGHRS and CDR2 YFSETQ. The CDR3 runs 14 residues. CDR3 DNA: TGCGCCAGCAGCGGGGCAACAGGGTCGGATACGCAGTATTTT. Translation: CASSGATGSDTQYF.

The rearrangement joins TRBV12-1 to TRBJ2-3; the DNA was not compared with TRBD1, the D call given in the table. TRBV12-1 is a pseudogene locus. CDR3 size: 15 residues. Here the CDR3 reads CASSPDSASTDTQYF. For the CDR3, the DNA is TGTGCCAGCAGCCCGGACAGTGCTAGCACAGATACGCAGTATTTT.

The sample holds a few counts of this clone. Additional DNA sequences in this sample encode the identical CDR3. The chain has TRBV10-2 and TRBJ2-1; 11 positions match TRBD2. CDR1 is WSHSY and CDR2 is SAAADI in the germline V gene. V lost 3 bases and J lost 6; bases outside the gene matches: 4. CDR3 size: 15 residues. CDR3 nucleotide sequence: TGCGCCAGCAGTGAAAGTCTAGCGGGAGGCAATGAGCAGTTCTTC. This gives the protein CASSESLAGGNEQFF.

CDR3 in amino acids: CASSRVQDRFAFF. CDR3 DNA sequence: TGTGCCAGCAGCCGCGTCCAGGACAGGTTCGCTTTCTTT. The V call is TRBV6-5, the J call TRBJ1-1; 7 bases map to TRBD1. This CDR3 comprises 13 residues. Looked up from germline, CDR1 is MNHEY and CDR2 is SVGAGI. V trimming: 6 bases; J trimming: 11 bases; junction bases outside the gene matches: 12.

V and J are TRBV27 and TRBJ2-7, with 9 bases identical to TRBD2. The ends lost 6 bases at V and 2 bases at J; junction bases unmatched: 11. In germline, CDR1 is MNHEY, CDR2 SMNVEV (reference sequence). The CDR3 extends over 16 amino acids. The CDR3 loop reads CASSQLAGSPPYEQYF. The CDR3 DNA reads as TGTGCCAGCAGCCAGCTAGCGGGATCCCCCCCCTACGAGCAGTACTTC.